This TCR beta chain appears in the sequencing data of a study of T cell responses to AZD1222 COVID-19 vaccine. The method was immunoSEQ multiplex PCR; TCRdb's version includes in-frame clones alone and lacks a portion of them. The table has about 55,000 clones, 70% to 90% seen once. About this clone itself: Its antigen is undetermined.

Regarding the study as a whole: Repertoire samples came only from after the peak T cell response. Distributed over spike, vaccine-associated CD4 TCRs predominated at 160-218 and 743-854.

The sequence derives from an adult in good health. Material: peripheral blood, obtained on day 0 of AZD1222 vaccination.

The CDR3, as DNA: TGCGCCAGCAGCTTAACCGGGACTAGCGGGCCTAAGAAGCAGTTCTTC. It encodes CASSLTGTSGPKKQFF. The chain combines TRBV5-1 with TRBJ2-1, with 12 bases lining up with TRBD2. The CDR3 contains 16 residues. Trimming cost V 2 bases and J 11 bases; bases outside gene matches: 11. The germline gives CDR1 SGHRS, CDR2 YFSETQ. The whole variable domain, remainder taken from reference TRBV5-1 and TRBJ2-1, is KAGVTQTPRYLIKTRGQQVTLSCSPISGHRSVSWYQQTPGQGLQFLFEYFSETQRNKGNFPGRFSGRQFSNSRSEMNVSTLELGDSALYLCASSLTGTSGPKKQFFGPGTRLTVL.